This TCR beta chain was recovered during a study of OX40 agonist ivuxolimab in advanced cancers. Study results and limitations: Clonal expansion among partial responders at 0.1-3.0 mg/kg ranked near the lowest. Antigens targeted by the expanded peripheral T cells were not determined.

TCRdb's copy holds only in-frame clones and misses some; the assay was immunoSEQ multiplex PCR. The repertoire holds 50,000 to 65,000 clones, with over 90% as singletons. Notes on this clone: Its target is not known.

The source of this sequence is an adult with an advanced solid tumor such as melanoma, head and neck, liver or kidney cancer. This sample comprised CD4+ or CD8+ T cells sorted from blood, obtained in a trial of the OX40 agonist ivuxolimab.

CDR3 protein: CASSHGTNYGYTF. CDR3 bases: TGCGCCAGCAGCCACGGGACTAACTATGGCTACACCTTC. This sequence joins TRBV4-3 and TRBJ1-2; D is unclear. The length of the CDR3 is 13 residues. Trimming pared 3 bases from V and 0 bases from J, leaving 5 bases between. The germline V gene encodes CDR1 LGHNA and CDR2 YSLEER.